These T cell receptor beta chains were read from a single sample in a study of T cell responses to AZD1222 COVID-19 vaccine. Sequencing used immunoSEQ multiplex PCR; TCRdb keeps in-frame clones, though not all of them. In the table there are some 130,000 clones, 75% to 90% of which are singletons. The sample was peripheral blood, taken on day 0 of AZD1222 vaccination. The receptors derive from an adult in good health. Both conserved end residues are part of each CDR3. Size tells how often a clone was seen (once, few, many) or the class of an expanded clone, and some rows leave it out.

j_call v_call clone_size cdr3_aa
TRBJ2-3 TRBV3-1/TRBV3-2 - CASSQLLLRKRRGHTDTQYF
TRBJ1-5 TRBV6-5 - CASTLNRPTAQPQHF
TRBJ2-5 TRBV9 - CASSVVGNPQETQYF
TRBJ1-2 TRBV5-1 - CASSTTGGADGYTF
TRBJ2-7 TRBV27 - CASSEDTSYEQYF
TRBJ2-7 TRBV9 - CASSVDNGRSPYSYEQYF
TRBJ1-2 TRBV7-2 - CASSSSGGQAYTF
TRBJ1-2 TRBV19 - CASSIEYGNYGYTF
TRBJ2-1 TRBV9 once CASRELAGEEQFF
TRBJ2-4 TRBV9 - CASSDGLENIQYF
TRBJ1-2 TRBV7-8 - CASSLEPPLGARIGYTF
TRBJ1-4 TRBV19 once CASSIDGDATNEKLFF
TRBJ2-2 TRBV29-1 - CSVLRGSVDTGELFF
TRBJ2-7 TRBV7-8 - CASSSYYGTGGSEQYF
TRBJ1-2 TRBV25-1 once CASSGQVRGYTF
TRBJ2-1 TRBV4-2 few CASSQDWASGYNEQFF
TRBJ2-1 TRBV7-3 - CASSLGTSGYNEQFF
TRBJ1-3 TRBV29-1 - CSVDPGDAGNTIYF
TRBJ1-3 TRBV10-3 - CAISTPGRGENTIYF
TRBJ1-1 TRBV6-5 - CASSYSNWANEAFF